This is a list of T cell receptor beta chains from one sample in a study of CD8 T cells in Susac syndrome. MiXCR, applied by TCRdb to the immunoSEQ multiplex PCR reads, yields one record per CDR3 protein. The sample includes 160,000 or so distinct CDR3 sequences, roughly 95% of them seen just once. Sequencing used CD4+ T cells from PBMCs. The receptors shown here come from a human donor with Susac syndrome. Both conserved end residues are part of each CDR3.

j_gene: TRBJ2-3
v_gene: TRBV7-3
CDR3aa: CASSLGGEDTDTQYF

j_gene: TRBJ1-5
v_gene: TRBV5-4
CDR3aa: CASSLDSGNRAQHF

j_gene: TRBJ1-2
v_gene: TRBV12-3/TRBV12-4
CDR3aa: CASSHSFGYTF

j_gene: TRBJ2-4
v_gene: TRBV6-6
CDR3aa: CATQEGTKNIQYF

j_gene: TRBJ2-3
v_gene: TRBV29-1
CDR3aa: CSVRFTDTQYF

j_gene: TRBJ1-6
v_gene: TRBV20-1
CDR3aa: CSARDWGQGNSPLHF

j_gene: TRBJ2-7
v_gene: TRBV29-1
CDR3aa: CSDREMGHEQYF

j_gene: TRBJ2-3
v_gene: TRBV7-2
CDR3aa: CASSRGLGTDTQYF

j_gene: TRBJ1-2
v_gene: TRBV4-2
CDR3aa: CASSLDGQGGANYGYTF

j_gene: TRBJ1-5
v_gene: TRBV19
CDR3aa: CASSPGPHSNQPQHF

j_gene: TRBJ2-3
v_gene: TRBV20-1
CDR3aa: CSARDATSSTDTQYF

j_gene: TRBJ2-7
v_gene: TRBV13
CDR3aa: CASSSDRPPYEQYF

j_gene: TRBJ2-7
v_gene: TRBV15
CDR3aa: CATSRDKRRTSYEQYF

j_gene: TRBJ2-3
v_gene: TRBV12-3/TRBV12-4
CDR3aa: CASSVIAGGSDTQYF

j_gene: TRBJ2-5
v_gene: TRBV5-1
CDR3aa: CASSLAQGTETQYF

j_gene: TRBJ2-3
v_gene: TRBV3-1
CDR3aa: CASSQRGGRGDTQYF

j_gene: TRBJ2-1
v_gene: TRBV5-4
CDR3aa: CASSLPAPRKNEQFF

j_gene: TRBJ2-5
v_gene: TRBV7-9
CDR3aa: CASSLGDRGPQETQYF

j_gene: TRBJ2-1
v_gene: TRBV11-2
CDR3aa: CASSPGARWNEQFF

j_gene: TRBJ2-5
v_gene: TRBV27
CDR3aa: CASSLVSAGRETQYF

j_gene: TRBJ2-1
v_gene: TRBV6-1
CDR3aa: CASSRGGAFNEQFF

j_gene: TRBJ1-2
v_gene: TRBV7-9
CDR3aa: CASSPSQGYYGYTF

j_gene: TRBJ2-5
v_gene: TRBV11-2
CDR3aa: CASSLGAPGPGETQYF

j_gene: TRBJ2-1
v_gene: TRBV20-1
CDR3aa: CSATKGWDYLYNEQFF

j_gene: TRBJ2-6
v_gene: TRBV6-6
CDR3aa: CASSYSIGSGANVLTF

j_gene: TRBJ2-3
v_gene: TRBV20-1
CDR3aa: CSASQLAGGTDTQYF

j_gene: TRBJ2-7
v_gene: TRBV15
CDR3aa: CATSRRKGPETGKSYEQYF

j_gene: TRBJ2-3
v_gene: TRBV20-1
CDR3aa: CSAPRDSASTDTQYF

j_gene: TRBJ2-5
v_gene: TRBV2
CDR3aa: CVTGGAVETQYF

j_gene: TRBJ2-3
v_gene: TRBV15
CDR3aa: CATSRGGGVSDTQYF

j_gene: TRBJ2-7
v_gene: TRBV11-3
CDR3aa: CASSFPPSYEQYF

j_gene: TRBJ2-5
v_gene: TRBV29-1
CDR3aa: CSVPGMETQYF

j_gene: TRBJ2-5
v_gene: TRBV20-1
CDR3aa: CSALGEETQYF

j_gene: TRBJ2-7
v_gene: TRBV25-1
CDR3aa: CASSPSGVGNYEQYF

j_gene: TRBJ1-4
v_gene: TRBV25-1
CDR3aa: CASSEATGFEKLFF

j_gene: TRBJ1-4
v_gene: TRBV2
CDR3aa: CASSEGPQGNEKLFF

j_gene: TRBJ1-2
v_gene: TRBV19
CDR3aa: CASRIEGMDDGYTF

j_gene: TRBJ1-4
v_gene: TRBV20-1
CDR3aa: CSAGRQGGNEKLFF

j_gene: TRBJ1-1
v_gene: TRBV5-1
CDR3aa: CASSFGAGSTEAFF

j_gene: TRBJ2-5
v_gene: TRBV9
CDR3aa: CASSVGLAGGETQYF

j_gene: TRBJ2-7
v_gene: TRBV2
CDR3aa: CASTGSRNPYEQYF

j_gene: TRBJ2-2
v_gene: TRBV12-3/TRBV12-4
CDR3aa: CASSLVDTGELFF

j_gene: TRBJ2-1
v_gene: TRBV7-2
CDR3aa: CASSPRGLAGDIEQFF

j_gene: TRBJ1-2
v_gene: TRBV9
CDR3aa: CASSEGTDYGYTF

j_gene: TRBJ1-2
v_gene: TRBV4-3
CDR3aa: CASSQDTQGRDGYTF

j_gene: TRBJ2-1
v_gene: TRBV12-3/TRBV12-4
CDR3aa: CASSQRTSGFEQFF